The clone carrying this T cell receptor (beta chain) was observed a single time. What it binds is not known. TCRdb's table, derived via immunoSEQ multiplex PCR, lists solely in-frame clones and lacks some. This table has 95,000 to 150,000 clones, more than 80% appearing once. V was cut by 7 bases and J by 3 bases, with 18 bases left in between. Germline values: CDR1 SNHLY, CDR2 FYNNEI. The CDR3 consists of 15 residues. These data are taken from a study of T cell responses to AZD1222 COVID-19 vaccine. Study-level information: Pooled in the analysis were second doses at about 4 or about 12 weeks.

Study-wide points: CD4 TCRs linked to vaccination spanned spike, dominating at 160-218 and 743-854. Donors were largely white British and mainly female; clonal diversity was possibly underestimated. The breadth and depth of Spike-specific TCRs increased once two AZD1222 doses had been given.

The sequences come from peripheral blood, collected on day 0 of AZD1222 vaccination. The V call is TRBV2, the J call TRBJ2-5, with D maybe TRBD1 (6 bases). The origin of this receptor is an adult in good health. The CDR3 reads CASTFQGLTEETQYF. DNA for the CDR3: TGTGCCAGCACCTTCCAGGGGCTCACTGAAGAGACCCAGTACTTC.